One TCR beta chain is described in this entry. This specimen comes from a study of T cell clones after liver transplantation. Study as a whole: Post-transplant blood was tracked for graft-donor-reactive T cell clones identified in a pre-transplant mixed lymphocyte reaction. Subjects received no induction therapy and standard immunosuppression until randomization at 12-24 months post-transplant.

Profiling relied on immunoSEQ multiplex PCR, and the TCRdb table lists in-frame clones only, not all of them. The sample holds some 15,000 clones; around 90% are singletons and the top ten take more than 45%. Between the trimmed V and J ends, which lost 0 bases and 1 base, there was a span of 15 bases. The CDR3 extends over 17 amino acids. CDR1 LNHNV and CDR2 YYDKDF come from the germline V gene (reference sequence). The sequence derives from a human donor who received a liver transplant. This sample comprised CD8+ T cells from blood, obtained before liver transplant. The chain carries TRBV15 and TRBJ1-2; D perhaps matches TRBD1 (6 bases). The CDR3 here is CATSRDWGQGSNYGYTF. DNA for the CDR3: TGTGCCACCAGCAGAGATTGGGGGCAGGGAAGTAACTATGGCTACACCTTC. The full variable domain, in which reference TRBV15 and TRBJ1-2 provide the parts outside the CDR3, is DAMVIQNPRYQVTQFGKPVTLSCSQTLNHNVMYWYQQKSSQAPKLLFHYYDKDFNNEADTPDNFQSRRPNTSFCFLDIRSPGLGDTAMYLCATSRDWGQGSNYGYTFGSGTRLTVV.